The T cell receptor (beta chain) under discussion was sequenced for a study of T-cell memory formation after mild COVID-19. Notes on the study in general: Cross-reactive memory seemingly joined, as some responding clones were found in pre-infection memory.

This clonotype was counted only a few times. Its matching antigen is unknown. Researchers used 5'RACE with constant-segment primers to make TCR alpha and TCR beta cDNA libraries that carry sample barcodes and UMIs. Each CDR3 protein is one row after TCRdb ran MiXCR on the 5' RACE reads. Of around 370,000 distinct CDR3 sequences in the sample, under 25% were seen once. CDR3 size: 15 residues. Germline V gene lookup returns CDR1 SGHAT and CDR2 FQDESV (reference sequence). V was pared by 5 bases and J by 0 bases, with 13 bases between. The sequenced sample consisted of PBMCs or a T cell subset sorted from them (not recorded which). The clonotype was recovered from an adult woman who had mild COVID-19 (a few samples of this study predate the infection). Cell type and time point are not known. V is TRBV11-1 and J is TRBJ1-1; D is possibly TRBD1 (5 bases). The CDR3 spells CASSPLGQMNTEAFF. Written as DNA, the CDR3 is TGTGCCAGCAGCCCCTTGGGGCAGATGAACACTGAAGCTTTCTTT.